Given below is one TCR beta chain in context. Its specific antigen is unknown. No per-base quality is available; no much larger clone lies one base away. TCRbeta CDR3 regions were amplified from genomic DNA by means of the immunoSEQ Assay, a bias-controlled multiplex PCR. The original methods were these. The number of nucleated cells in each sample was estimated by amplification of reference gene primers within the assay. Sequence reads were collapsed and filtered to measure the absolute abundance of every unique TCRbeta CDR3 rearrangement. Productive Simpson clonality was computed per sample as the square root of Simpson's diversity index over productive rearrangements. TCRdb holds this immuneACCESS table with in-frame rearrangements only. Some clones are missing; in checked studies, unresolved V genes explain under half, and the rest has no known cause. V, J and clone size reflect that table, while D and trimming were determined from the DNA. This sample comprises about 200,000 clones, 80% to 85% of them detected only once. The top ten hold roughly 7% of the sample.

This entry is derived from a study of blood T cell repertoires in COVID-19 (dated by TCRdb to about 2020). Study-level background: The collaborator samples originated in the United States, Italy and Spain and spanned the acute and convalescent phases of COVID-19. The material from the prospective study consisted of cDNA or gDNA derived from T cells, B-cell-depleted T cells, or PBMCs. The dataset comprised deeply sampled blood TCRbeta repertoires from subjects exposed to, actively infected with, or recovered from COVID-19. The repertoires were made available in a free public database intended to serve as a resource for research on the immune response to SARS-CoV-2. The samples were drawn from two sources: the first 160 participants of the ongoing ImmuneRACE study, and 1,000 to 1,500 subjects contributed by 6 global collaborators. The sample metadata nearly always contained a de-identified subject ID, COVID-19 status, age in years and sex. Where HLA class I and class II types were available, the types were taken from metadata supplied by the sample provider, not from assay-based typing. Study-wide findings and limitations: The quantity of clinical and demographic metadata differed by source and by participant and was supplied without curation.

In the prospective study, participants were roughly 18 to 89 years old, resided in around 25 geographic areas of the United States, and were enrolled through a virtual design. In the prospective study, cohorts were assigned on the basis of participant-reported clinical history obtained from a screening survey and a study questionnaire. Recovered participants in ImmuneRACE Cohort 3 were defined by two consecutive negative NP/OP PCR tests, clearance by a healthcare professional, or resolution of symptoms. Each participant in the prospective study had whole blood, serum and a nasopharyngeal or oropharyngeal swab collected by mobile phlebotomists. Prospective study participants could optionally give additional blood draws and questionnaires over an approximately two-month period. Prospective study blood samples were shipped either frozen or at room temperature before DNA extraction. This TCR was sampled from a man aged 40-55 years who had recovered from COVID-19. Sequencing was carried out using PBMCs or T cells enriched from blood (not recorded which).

CDR3 loop: CASNMTSGGWTGELFF. Here is the DNA: TGTGCCAGCAACATGACTAGCGGGGGTTGGACCGGGGAGCTGTTTTTT. The receptor chain draws on TRBV27 and TRBJ2-2; the junction holds 12 bases that match TRBD2. V is trimmed back by 7 bases and J by 5 bases, and the junction contains 8 bases that no gene match accounts for. From the cysteine through the phenylalanine, the CDR3 covers 16 amino acids. Only the CDR3 region is kept as DNA, spanning 48 bases read in frame from base 1. The germline V gene (reference sequence) yields MNHEY for CDR1 and SMNVEV for CDR2.